A selection of T cell receptor beta chains follows, all from one sample in a study of control samples from healthy donors and cancer patients. Libraries were prepared by immunoSEQ multiplex PCR; TCRdb keeps only in-frame clonotypes and omits some of them. The sample carries approximately 76,000 clones, approximately 80% recorded once. Material: PBMCs. These receptors were obtained from a man in his fifties or sixties with head and neck cancer. CDR3s include the opening cysteine and the closing phenylalanine or tryptophan. A D gene is named only where the DNA matches it firmly. A clone size is listed for some rows: how often the clone was seen (once, few, many), or a class if it is expanded.

d_gene | abundance | j_gene | v_gene | CDR3aa | CDR3nt
NA | NA | TRBJ2-3 | TRBV12-5 | CASALRIRATDTQYF | TGTGCTAGTGCCCTTAGGATCAGGGCCACAGATACGCAGTATTTT
NA | NA | TRBJ2-5 | TRBV11-1 | CASSPPRRTSPETQYF | TGTGCCAGCAGCCCCCCGAGGCGGACCTCCCCAGAGACCCAGTACTTC
NA | NA | TRBJ2-5 | TRBV28 | CASSSGQYQETQYF | TGTGCCAGCAGTTCCGGGCAGTACCAAGAGACCCAGTACTTC
NA | NA | TRBJ2-7 | TRBV27 | CASSFRWVPAGLSYEQYF | TGTGCCAGCAGTTTCAGATGGGTTCCAGCGGGCCTCTCCTACGAGCAGTACTTC
TRBD2 | NA | TRBJ2-1 | TRBV3-1/TRBV3-2 | CASSHRGLAGGYPFF | TGTGCCAGCAGCCACCGAGGACTAGCGGGAGGGTATCCGTTCTTC
TRBD1 | NA | TRBJ1-3 | TRBV18 | CASSPQPTGAGSGNTIYF | TGTGCCAGCTCACCACAGCCGACAGGGGCCGGCTCTGGAAACACCATATATTTT
TRBD2 | NA | TRBJ2-1 | TRBV11-2 | CASSSLMAGVGEQFF | TGTGCCAGCAGCTCGCTTATGGCGGGAGTTGGGGAGCAGTTCTTC
TRBD1 | NA | TRBJ1-5 | TRBV7-9 | CAGSRGQENQPQHF | TGTGCCGGCAGCCGCGGACAGGAGAATCAGCCCCAGCATTTT
NA | NA | TRBJ2-3 | TRBV24-1 | CATSDDRDPFPFSTDTQYF | TGTGCCACCAGTGATGACCGGGACCCATTCCCCTTTAGCACAGATACGCAGTATTTT
NA | NA | TRBJ2-3 | TRBV19 | CASSLLLGSADTQYF | TGTGCCAGTAGTCTACTCTTAGGGAGCGCAGATACGCAGTATTTT
TRBD1 | NA | TRBJ2-1 | TRBV7-6 | CASSRVKGQGMNEQFF | TGTGCCAGCAGTAGGGTCAAGGGACAGGGGATGAATGAGCAGTTCTTC
NA | NA | TRBJ2-4 | TRBV19 | CASTGAAGLNIQYF | TGTGCCAGCACTGGGGCAGCGGGTCTAAACATTCAGTACTTC
NA | NA | TRBJ2-2 | TRBV5-8 | CASPPGPGQNTGELFF | TGTGCCAGCCCCCCGGGGCCGGGACAAAACACCGGGGAGCTGTTTTTT
TRBD1 | few | TRBJ1-6 | TRBV27 | CASSKTGARLSSYNSPLHF | TGTGCCAGCAGCAAAACAGGGGCCAGACTGAGCTCCTATAATTCACCCCTCCACTTT
NA | NA | TRBJ1-5 | TRBV6-5 | CASSYSRPEAGMPQHF | TGTGCCAGCAGTTACTCGAGGCCGGAGGCGGGGATGCCCCAGCATTTT
NA | NA | TRBJ1-5 | TRBV6-5 | CASSYGRSNQPQHF | TGTGCCAGCAGTTATGGCAGATCCAATCAGCCCCAGCATTTT
TRBD2 | NA | TRBJ2-1 | TRBV2 | CASSAWTSGSDEQFF | TGTGCCAGCAGTGCCTGGACTAGCGGGAGCGATGAGCAGTTCTTC
NA | NA | TRBJ2-7 | TRBV19 | CASSSSRRGSSYEQYF | TGTGCCAGTAGTAGTTCTCGGAGGGGGTCCTCCTACGAGCAGTACTTC
TRBD2 | NA | TRBJ2-3 | TRBV3-1/TRBV3-2 | CASSPWTSGRGTDTQYF | TGTGCCAGCAGCCCATGGACTAGCGGGAGGGGCACAGATACGCAGTATTTT
NA | few | TRBJ2-5 | TRBV21-1 | CASSPKGELLETQYF | TGTGCCAGCAGCCCGAAGGGAGAGCTTTTGGAGACCCAGTACTTC
NA | NA | TRBJ1-2 | TRBV2 | CASRGSGGYTF | TGTGCCTCCCGGGGCTCGGGGGGCTACACCTTC
NA | NA | TRBJ2-7 | TRBV7-7 | CASSQLQGPFNEQYF | TGTGCTAGCAGCCAACTCCAGGGGCCCTTTAACGAGCAGTACTTC
TRBD1 | NA | TRBJ1-4 | TRBV30 | CASDRGHEKLFF | TGTGCCTCAGACAGGGGCCATGAAAAACTGTTTTTT
TRBD2 | once | TRBJ2-5 | TRBV7-8 | CASSSGGRRGETQYF | TGTGCCAGCAGCTCCGGCGGGAGAAGGGGAGAGACCCAGTACTTC
NA | few | TRBJ1-4 | TRBV6-6 | CASSRRQLTLTVATNEKLFF | TGTGCCAGCAGCAGACGACAGCTCACCCTTACAGTTGCAACTAATGAAAAACTGTTTTTT
NA | NA | TRBJ1-1 | TRBV28 | CASSLIGTEAFF | TGTGCCAGCAGTTTAATCGGGACTGAAGCTTTCTTT
NA | NA | TRBJ2-1 | TRBV7-2 | CASSAPGLGHNEQFF | TGTGCCAGCAGCGCTCCGGGACTGGGGCACAATGAGCAGTTCTTC
NA | NA | TRBJ1-1 | TRBV5-1 | CASTRDLQNTEAFF | TGCGCCAGCACACGGGACCTACAAAACACTGAAGCTTTCTTT
NA | NA | TRBJ2-3 | TRBV24-1 | CAISDFSDTQYF | TGTGCCATCAGTGATTTTTCAGATACGCAGTATTTT
NA | once | TRBJ1-3 | TRBV7-9 | CASSLERSQRNTIYF | TGTGCCAGCAGCTTAGAACGGTCACAGAGGAACACCATATATTTT
NA | NA | TRBJ1-5 | TRBV29-1 | CSAKRGADQPQHF | TGCAGCGCCAAACGGGGGGCAGATCAGCCCCAGCATTTT
NA | NA | TRBJ1-1 | TRBV6-6 | CASSYGPQTGNTEAFF | TGTGCCAGCAGTTATGGTCCCCAGACAGGAAACACTGAAGCTTTCTTT
NA | NA | TRBJ2-7 | TRBV28 | CASGISSYEQYF | TGTGCCAGCGGGATTAGCTCCTACGAGCAGTACTTC
NA | NA | TRBJ1-5 | TRBV28 | CASSSPLLQPQHF | TGTGCCAGCAGTTCTCCCCTCCTGCAGCCCCAGCATTTT
TRBD2 | NA | TRBJ2-2 | TRBV19 | CASSLTGGSTTGELFF | TGTGCCAGTAGTTTAACGGGCGGGAGTACGACCGGGGAGCTGTTTTTT
NA | NA | TRBJ1-1 | TRBV4-1 | CASSQERRLWNTEAFF | TGCGCCAGCAGCCAAGAACGAAGGTTGTGGAACACTGAAGCTTTCTTT
NA | once | TRBJ2-6 | TRBV27 | CASSTFTGSGANVLTF | TGTGCCAGCAGTACCTTTACAGGGTCTGGGGCCAACGTCCTGACTTTC
TRBD1 | NA | TRBJ1-2 | TRBV7-2 | CASSMDRGYGYTF | TGTGCCAGCAGCATGGACAGGGGCTATGGCTACACCTTC
NA | NA | TRBJ2-3 | TRBV27 | CASSFRQGGTDTQYF | TGTGCCAGCAGTTTTCGGCAGGGTGGCACAGATACGCAGTATTTT
NA | once | TRBJ2-7 | TRBV18 | CASSPPSGDFYEQYF | TGTGCCAGCTCACCACCCTCGGGAGATTTCTACGAGCAGTACTTC
NA | NA | TRBJ2-3 | TRBV25-1 | CASSDARPLVIGTDTQYF | TGTGCCAGCAGTGATGCACGCCCTCTAGTGATTGGCACAGATACGCAGTATTTT
TRBD2 | NA | TRBJ2-7 | TRBV7-9 | CASSYTGTSGRYRYEQYF | TGTGCCAGCAGCTATACGGGGACTAGCGGGAGGTATCGGTACGAGCAGTACTTC
NA | few | TRBJ2-7 | TRBV4-2 | CASSQDLGGYSYEQYF | TGTGCCAGCAGCCAAGATCTGGGGGGATATTCCTACGAGCAGTACTTC
TRBD2 | NA | TRBJ2-7 | TRBV3-1/TRBV3-2 | CASSGLGTSGRGTSMQYF | TGTGCCAGCAGCGGATTGGGGACTAGCGGGAGGGGTACGAGCATGCAGTACTTC
NA | NA | TRBJ2-1 | TRBV7-8 | CASSFQADYNEQFF | TGTGCCAGCAGCTTCCAGGCGGACTACAATGAGCAGTTCTTC
NA | NA | TRBJ2-5 | TRBV15 | CATSSTFQETQYF | TGTGCCACCAGCTCAACTTTCCAAGAGACCCAGTACTTC
TRBD2 | NA | TRBJ2-2 | TRBV27 | CASSLATSIGELFF | TGTGCCAGCAGTTTGGCGACTAGCATCGGGGAGCTGTTTTTT
TRBD1 | NA | TRBJ2-7 | TRBV7-8 | CASSLLGKTGTGEQYF | TGTGCCAGCAGCTTACTAGGAAAGACAGGGACGGGTGAGCAGTACTTC
TRBD2 | NA | TRBJ2-7 | TRBV30 | CAWSVLRTSNEQYF | TGTGCCTGGAGTGTACTTAGGACTAGCAACGAGCAGTACTTC
NA | NA | TRBJ2-1 | TRBV20-1 | CSGVYNEQFF | TGCAGTGGGGTTTACAATGAGCAGTTCTTC
NA | NA | TRBJ2-7 | TRBV3-1/TRBV3-2 | CASSQDGRITYEQYF | TGTGCCAGCAGCCAAGACGGACGGATAACCTACGAGCAGTACTTC
NA | NA | TRBJ2-6 | TRBV3-1/TRBV3-2 | CASSQGEGANVLTF | TGTGCCAGCAGCCAGGGCGAGGGGGCCAACGTCCTGACTTTC
NA | NA | TRBJ1-1 | TRBV5-4 | CASRYRDKGPSTEAFF | TGTGCCAGCAGGTACCGGGACAAGGGCCCCAGTACTGAAGCTTTCTTT
NA | NA | TRBJ2-3 | TRBV28 | CASSLEGAGTDTQYF | TGTGCCAGCAGTTTGGAGGGCGCGGGCACAGATACGCAGTATTTT